This T cell receptor (beta chain) derives from a study of T cells in localized non-small cell lung cancer. Findings and caveats of the study: Uninvolved adjacent lung showed peak T cell clonality, exceeding tumor. Owing to sequencing of a solitary tumor region, heterogeneity cannot be discounted. In the blood, greater T cell density corresponded to longer overall survival. A median of roughly 52 of the top 100 tumor clones appeared in adjacent lung, which was paired and uninvolved.

There are 14 residues in the CDR3. Trimming left V 2 bases short and J 1 base short, with 9 bases between. CDR1 is SGHRS and CDR2 is YFSETQ in the germline V gene. Profiling relied on immunoSEQ multiplex PCR, and the TCRdb table lists in-frame clones only, not all of them. The sample consists of around 35,000 clones, 87% of them appearing once. This clone was seen more than once but under ten times. No antigen is known for it. The TCR originated in a woman aged 40-69 years with stage I lung adenocarcinoma. The chain recombines TRBV5-1 with TRBJ2-5; D may be TRBD2 (5 bases). The sequencing here drew on peripheral blood, taken before any cancer treatment. In nucleotides, the CDR3 is TGCGCCAGCAGCTTCGGCGGGCCCCAAGAGACCCAGTACTTC. Its translation: CASSFGGPQETQYF.